This T cell receptor beta chain is from a study of blood T cells in healthy people across ages. Aged about 6 to 100, donors were systemically healthy Caucasians from Russia. There were at least 5.5 micrograms of total RNA extracted from every sample. The CDR3 runs to 15 residues. V lost 6 bases to trimming and J lost 4 bases; unmatched junction nucleotides: 12. In germline, CDR1 is DFQATT, CDR2 SNEGSKA (reference sequence). It was with a sample-barcoded 5' primer and a J-beta primer mix that a second PCR of roughly 7 to 12 cycles was run. TCRdb passed the 5' RACE reads through MiXCR, listing each CDR3 protein once. Altogether over 1,500,000 distinct CDR3 sequences are present, approximately 40% being singletons, with the ten largest covering more than 20%. To note about this clonotype: What it binds is not known.

Notes on the study in general: Both higher diversity and more naive CD4+ cells marked long-lived donors when set against aged donors.

The sample taken for sequencing was blood. The TCR was taken from a human donor in good health. The chain links TRBV20-1 to TRBJ1-1, with 9 nucleotides matching TRBD1. The CDR3 reads CSARNRGPDPTEAFF. In DNA form, the CDR3 reads TGCAGTGCCCGAAACAGGGGGCCGGATCCCACTGAAGCTTTCTTT.